The entry that follows covers one TCR beta chain sequence. Repertoires were generated with immunoSEQ multiplex PCR, while TCRdb's copy carries only in-frame clones and drops some. The data show under 350,000 clones, 89% seen once. These data originate in a study of blood T cell repertoires in COVID-19. Recovered participants had two consecutive negative NP/OP PCR tests, healthcare professional clearance, or symptom resolution. Input material: PBMCs or T cells enriched from blood (not recorded which). The origin of this receptor is a woman in her forties who had recovered from COVID-19.

CDR3 coding DNA: TGTGCCAGTAGTATAGCCCTCTTCGCGCGGATAAACCCTGATACGCAGTATTTT. It specifies CASSIALFARINPDTQYF. The chain links TRBV19 to TRBJ2-3, with D unresolved. Germline CDR1 and CDR2: LNHDA and SQIVND (reference sequence). V lost 1 base and J 6 bases, leaving 23 bases between the germline ends. There are 18 residues in the CDR3. The variable domain in full, completed from reference TRBV19 and TRBJ2-3, reads DGGITQSPKYLFRKEGQNVTLSCEQNLNHDAMYWYRQDPGQGLRLIYYSQIVNDFQKGDIAEGYSVSREKKESFPLTVTSAQKNPTAFYLCASSIALFARINPDTQYFGPGTRLTVL.